This entry describes one TCR beta chain. In the original workflow: Estimation of nucleated cell counts was performed using reference gene primer amplification. The table came from immunoSEQ multiplex PCR; TCRdb's copy has only in-frame clones and leaves some out. That table is the source of V, J and clone size, and D and trimming were worked out from the DNA. The sample holds under 300,000 clones, about 76% seen once. This sample was included in a study of blood T cell repertoires in COVID-19. For the study at large: From T cells, B-cell-depleted T cells, or PBMCs came the material, which was cDNA or gDNA.

Germline loops: CDR1 LNHDA, CDR2 SQIVND (reference sequence). The CDR3 loop spans 15 amino acids. J was trimmed by 5 bases and V by 4 bases; bases with no gene match: 10. The sample comprised peripheral blood. This chain joins TRBV19 and TRBJ2-7, with 8 positions matching TRBD1. The receptor was derived from an older woman with active or convalescent COVID-19. As DNA, the CDR3 is TGTGCCAGTAGTACCGGAGGGACAGGATCGGACGAGCAGTACTTC. Protein: CASSTGGTGSDEQYF.